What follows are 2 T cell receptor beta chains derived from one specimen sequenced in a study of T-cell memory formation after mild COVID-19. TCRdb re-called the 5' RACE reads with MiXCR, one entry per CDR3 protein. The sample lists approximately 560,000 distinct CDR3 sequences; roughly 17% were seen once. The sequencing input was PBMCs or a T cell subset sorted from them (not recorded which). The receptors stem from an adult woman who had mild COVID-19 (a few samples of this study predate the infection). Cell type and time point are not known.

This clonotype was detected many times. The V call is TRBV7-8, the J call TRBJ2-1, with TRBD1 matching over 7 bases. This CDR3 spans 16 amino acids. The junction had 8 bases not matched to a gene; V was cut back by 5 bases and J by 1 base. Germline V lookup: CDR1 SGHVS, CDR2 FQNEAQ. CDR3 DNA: TGTGCCAGCAGCCTTGACGACAGGGCGTCCTACAATGAGCAGTTCTTC. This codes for CASSLDDRASYNEQFF.

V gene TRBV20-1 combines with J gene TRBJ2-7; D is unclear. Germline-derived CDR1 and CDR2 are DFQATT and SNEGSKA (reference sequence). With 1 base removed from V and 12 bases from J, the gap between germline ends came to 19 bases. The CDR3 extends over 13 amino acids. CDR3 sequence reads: CSARVVSAEPWYF. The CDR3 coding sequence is TGCAGTGCTAGAGTCGTCTCGGCAGAGCCGTGGTACTTC.